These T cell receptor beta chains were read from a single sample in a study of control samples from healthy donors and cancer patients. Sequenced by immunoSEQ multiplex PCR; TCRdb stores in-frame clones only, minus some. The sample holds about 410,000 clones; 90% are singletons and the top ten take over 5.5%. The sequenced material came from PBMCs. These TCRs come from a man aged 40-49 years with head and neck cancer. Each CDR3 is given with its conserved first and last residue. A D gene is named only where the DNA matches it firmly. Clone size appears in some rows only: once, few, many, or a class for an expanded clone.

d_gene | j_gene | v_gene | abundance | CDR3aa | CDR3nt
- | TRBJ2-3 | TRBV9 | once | CASSESGTDTQYF | TGTGCCAGCAGCGAATCAGGCACAGATACGCAGTATTTT
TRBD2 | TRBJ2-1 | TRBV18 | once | CASSPREREGLEQFF | TGTGCCAGCTCACCACGTGAGCGGGAGGGCCTTGAGCAGTTCTTC
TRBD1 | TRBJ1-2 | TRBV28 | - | CASSLPLSGTGVGYTF | TGTGCCAGCAGTTTACCGCTTTCCGGGACAGGGGTCGGCTACACCTTC
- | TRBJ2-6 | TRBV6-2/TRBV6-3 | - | CASSYSGANVLTF | TGTGCCAGCAGTTACTCTGGGGCCAACGTCCTGACTTTC
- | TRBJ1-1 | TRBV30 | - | CAWCPRATEAFF | TGTGCCTGGTGCCCACGGGCCACTGAAGCTTTCTTT
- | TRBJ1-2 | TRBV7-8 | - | CASSLIRGPDYGYTF | TGTGCCAGCAGCTTAATAAGAGGGCCGGACTATGGCTACACCTTC
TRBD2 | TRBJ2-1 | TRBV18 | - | CASSPWTSWGNEQFF | TGTGCCAGCTCACCTTGGACTAGCTGGGGTAATGAGCAGTTCTTC
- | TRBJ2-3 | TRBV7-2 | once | CASSPGGAPDTQYF | TGTGCCAGCAGCCCTGGCGGGGCCCCAGATACGCAGTATTTT
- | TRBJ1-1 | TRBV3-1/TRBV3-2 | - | CASSPAPREAFF | TGTGCCAGCAGCCCTGCGCCGAGAGAAGCTTTCTTT
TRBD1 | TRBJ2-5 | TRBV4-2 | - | CASSQERTGLKETQYF | TGTGCCAGCAGCCAAGAAAGGACAGGACTGAAAGAGACCCAGTACTTC
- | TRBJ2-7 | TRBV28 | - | CASSLLGSYEQYF | TGTGCCAGCAGTTTATTGGGTTCCTACGAGCAGTACTTC
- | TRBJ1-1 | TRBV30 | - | CAWNQGINTEAFF | TGTGCCTGGAATCAGGGCATAAACACTGAAGCTTTCTTT
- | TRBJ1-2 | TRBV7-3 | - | CASSKGVGTGYTF | TGTGCCAGCAGTAAAGGGGTCGGCACTGGCTACACCTTC
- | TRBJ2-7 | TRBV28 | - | CASSFSPGVVSYEQYF | TGTGCCAGCAGTTTTTCCCCGGGCGTGGTTTCTTACGAGCAGTACTTC
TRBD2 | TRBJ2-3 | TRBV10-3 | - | CATGLAGGTDTQYF | TGTGCCACTGGACTAGCGGGCGGCACAGATACGCAGTATTTT
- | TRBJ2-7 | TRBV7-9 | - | CAIGEAAGEQYF | TGTGCCATCGGGGAAGCCGCCGGCGAGCAGTACTTC
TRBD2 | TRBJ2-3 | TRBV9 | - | CASSTSTSGRATDTQYF | TGTGCCAGCAGCACCTCAACTAGCGGGAGGGCCACAGATACGCAGTATTTT
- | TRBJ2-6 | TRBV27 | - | CASSSLDPWASGANVLTF | TGTGCCAGCAGTTCCCTAGATCCCTGGGCCTCTGGGGCCAACGTCCTGACTTTC
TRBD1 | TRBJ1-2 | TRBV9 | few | CASSATPGTGLGYGYTF | TGTGCCAGCAGCGCGACTCCCGGGACAGGGCTAGGCTATGGCTACACCTTC
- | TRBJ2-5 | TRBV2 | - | CASGLQETQYF | TGTGCCAGCGGTCTACAAGAGACCCAGTACTTC
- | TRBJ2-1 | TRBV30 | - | CAWSVPWGYNDEQFF | TGTGCCTGGAGTGTTCCCTGGGGATACAATGATGAGCAGTTCTTC
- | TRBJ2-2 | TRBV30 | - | CAWSGGGGTGELFF | TGTGCCTGGAGTGGAGGGGGGGGCACCGGGGAGCTGTTTTTT
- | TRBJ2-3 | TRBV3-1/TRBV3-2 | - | CASSQESRALGDTQYF | TGTGCCAGCAGCCAAGAGAGCAGGGCTCTCGGAGATACGCAGTATTTT
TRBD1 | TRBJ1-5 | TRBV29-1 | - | CSVGDSYQPQHF | TGCAGCGTTGGGGACAGCTATCAGCCCCAGCATTTT
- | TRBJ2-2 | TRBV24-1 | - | CATSHGQATGELFF | TGTGCCACCAGCCATGGGCAGGCCACCGGGGAGCTGTTTTTT
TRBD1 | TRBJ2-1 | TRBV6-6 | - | CASTSPYPGGDEQFF | TGTGCCAGCACCAGTCCTTACCCAGGGGGCGATGAGCAGTTCTTC
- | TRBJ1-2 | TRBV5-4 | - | CASSLGQTTSGYTF | TGTGCCAGCAGCTTGGGACAGACCACGAGTGGCTACACCTTC
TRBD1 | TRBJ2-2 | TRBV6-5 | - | CASSRQGRSGELFF | TGTGCCAGCAGCCGACAGGGAAGGTCCGGGGAGCTGTTTTTT
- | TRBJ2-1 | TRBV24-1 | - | CATSDLTFDEQFF | TGTGCCACCAGTGATTTGACATTCGATGAGCAGTTCTTC
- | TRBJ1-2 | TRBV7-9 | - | CASSQEGYGYTF | TGTGCCAGCAGCCAAGAGGGGTATGGCTACACCTTC